Sequencing of this TCR beta chain was carried out in a study of post-analysis software for immune sequencing data. Study results and limitations: A significant reduction in normalized Chao1 diversity was observed in multiple sclerosis patients versus controls. Compared with controls, patients had more of 4 to 6 TRBV segments, including TRBV5-6, TRBV5-1 and TRBV20-1. Those samples that were prepared in the same batch co-clustered strongly by F measure.

The CDR3 totals 15 residues. CDR1 is MNHEY, CDR2 SVGAGI, per germline. Trimming removed 2 bases from V and 5 bases from J, with 15 bases in between. The sample holds a few counts of this clonotype. What it recognizes is unknown. Carried by the TCR beta cDNA libraries were unique molecular identifiers. cDNA molecules numbering 400,000 to 550,000 came from approximately 1 to 10 million T cells. TCRdb analysed the PCR reads with MiXCR anew, one entry per CDR3 protein. This table has 380,000 or so distinct CDR3 sequences, approximately 38% appearing once. The receptor was derived from a girl aged 5-17 years with multiple sclerosis. The chain combines TRBV6-5 with TRBJ2-5; D might be TRBD1 (5 bases). Material for sequencing was blood. In nucleotides, the CDR3 is TGTGCCAGCAGTTACGGGGCAGACCCCGGGGAGACCCAGTACTTC. It yields the protein CASSYGADPGETQYF.